Following are 32 T cell receptor beta chains from one sample sequenced in a study of blood T cell repertoires in COVID-19. Profiling relied on immunoSEQ multiplex PCR, and the TCRdb table lists in-frame clones only, not all of them. Among 200,000 to 300,000 clones listed, about 87% were seen once. Sequenced input: peripheral blood. The source is a man in his fifties or sixties who had recovered from COVID-19.

The chain couples TRBV27 to TRBJ1-6; D might be TRBD1 (6 bases). Trimming cost V 5 bases and J 1 base, with 12 bases left between them. This CDR3 spans 16 amino acids. Germline V gene lookup returns CDR1 MNHEY and CDR2 SMNVEV (reference sequence). CDR3 bases: TGTGCCAGCAGTCTACACGGACAGTCCTATAATTCACCCCTCCACTTT. It codes for CASSLHGQSYNSPLHF.

This clone appeared a few times. This sequence joins TRBV15 and TRBJ2-4; weak D call: TRBD1 (5 bases). The CDR3 length is 12 residues. Trimming left V 6 bases short and J 5 bases short, with 8 bases between. The germline V gene has CDR1 LNHNV and CDR2 YYDKDF (reference sequence). CDR3 bases: TGTGCCACCAGGGGGCGTGAAAACATTCAGTACTTC. Protein: CATRGRENIQYF. The full variable domain, completed using reference TRBV15 and TRBJ2-4, is DAMVIQNPRYQVTQFGKPVTLSCSQTLNHNVMYWYQQKSSQAPKLLFHYYDKDFNNEADTPDNFQSRRPNTSFCFLDIRSPGLGDTAMYLCATRGRENIQYFGAGTRLSVL.

CDR3 residues: CASRVRQGNQPQHF. Here the CDR3 DNA reads TGTGCCAGCAGGGTCAGGCAGGGCAATCAGCCCCAGCATTTT. The chain links TRBV27 to TRBJ1-5; D uncertain. The CDR3 totals 14 residues. The germline gives CDR1 MNHEY, CDR2 SMNVEV (reference sequence). Trimming shortened V by 6 bases and J by 2 bases, and 11 bases separated the two germline ends.

The CDR3 sequence is CASSPNRASGNQPQHF. CDR3 DNA: TGTGCCAGCAGCCCGAACAGGGCGAGTGGCAATCAGCCCCAGCATTTT. V usage is TRBV7-8 and J usage is TRBJ1-5; TRBD1 is a possible D gene (6 bases). Germline V gives CDR1 SGHVS, CDR2 FQNEAQ. This CDR3 region has 16 residues. The germline V and J ends were trimmed by 5 bases and 2 bases, with 16 bases remaining between them. Using reference TRBV7-8 and TRBJ1-5 for the parts outside the CDR3, the full variable domain is GAGVSQSPRYKVAKRGQDVALRCDPISGHVSLFWYQQALGQGPEFLTYFQNEAQLDKSGLPSDRFFAERPEGSVSTLKIQRTQQEDSAVYLCASSPNRASGNQPQHFGDGTRLSIL.

J is TRBJ2-2 and V is TRBV9; D uncertain. V was cut by 0 bases and J by 6 bases, with 6 bases left in between. Germline V gene data show CDR1 as SGDLS and CDR2 as YYNGEE. CDR3 length: 13 amino acids. CDR3 coding DNA: TGTGCCAGCAGCGTAGCTACCTCCGGGGAGCTGTTTTTT. The encoded protein is CASSVATSGELFF.

The chain uses TRBV9 and TRBJ1-2; D not certain. CDR3 length: 13 amino acids. The V gene's germline CDR1 is SGDLS and CDR2 YYNGEE. Trimming cost V 0 bases and J 4 bases, with 7 bases left between them. The CDR3 bases are TGTGCCAGCAGCGTAGACAGCGGCTATGGCTACACCTTC. Its translation is CASSVDSGYGYTF. Combining the CDR3 with reference TRBV9 and TRBJ1-2 gives the whole variable domain DSGVTQTPKHLITATGQRVTLRCSPRSGDLSVYWYQQSLDQGLQFLIQYYNGEERAKGNILERFSAQQFPDLHSELNLSSLELGDSALYFCASSVDSGYGYTFGSGTRLTVV.

This clone appeared a few times. The chain uses TRBV19 and TRBJ1-6, with a weak D call TRBD1 (6 bases). CDR3 length: 20 amino acids. V lost 5 bases and J lost 0, with 23 bases in between. Germline assignment: CDR1 LNHDA and CDR2 SQIVND (reference sequence). The CDR3 DNA reads TGTGCCAGTAGTCCCAGGGGCAGCCAGCGGGGGAGCTCCTATAATTCACCCCTCCACTTT. It specifies CASSPRGSQRGSSYNSPLHF.

The chain couples TRBV18 to TRBJ1-4, with 9 bases fitting TRBD1. This CDR3 has 16 amino acids. Germline assignment: CDR1 KGHSH and CDR2 LQKENI. Trimming at V came to 3 bases and at J to 7 bases, leaving 9 bases not matched to a gene. Written as DNA, the CDR3 is TGTGCCAGCTCACCTCTCTCCCGGACAGGGGTTGAAAAACTGTTTTTT. Translated, it gives CASSPLSRTGVEKLFF.

This chain links TRBV7-3 with TRBJ1-1; D is undetermined. Germline values: CDR1 SGHTA, CDR2 FQGTGA. Deletions cut 1 base from V and 5 bases from J, with 8 bases between. The CDR3 contains 13 residues. The CDR3: CASSLRVRTEAFF. The CDR3 DNA follows: TGTGCCAGCAGCTTAAGAGTGAGAACTGAAGCTTTCTTT.

The rearrangement uses TRBV6-4 and TRBJ2-2; TRBD2 aligns across 12 bases. Germline trimming cut 6 bases from V and 8 bases from J; bases unmatched to any gene: 1. The germline V gene encodes CDR1 MRHNA and CDR2 SNTAGT. This CDR3 spans 13 amino acids. This CDR3 reads CASSGLAGGELFF. CDR3 nucleotide sequence: TGTGCCAGCAGCGGACTAGCGGGGGGGGAGCTGTTTTTT.

V is TRBV5-1 and J is TRBJ2-3, with 12 bases matching TRBD2. The trim removed 4 bases at V and 1 base at J, leaving 4 bases unmatched. Germline CDR1 is SGHRS and CDR2 is YFSETQ. The CDR3 has 16 amino acids. CDR3 region: CASSLRLAGGTDTQYF. The CDR3 region has the DNA TGCGCCAGCAGCCTAAGACTAGCGGGGGGCACAGATACGCAGTATTTT.

The CDR3 region has the DNA TGCAGCGTCCGGACTAGCACCGGCTACGAGCAGTACTTC. This translates into CSVRTSTGYEQYF. The rearrangement uses TRBV29-1 and TRBJ2-7, with TRBD2 matching over 8 bases. CDR3 length: 13 amino acids. V shed 6 bases and J 3 bases; nucleotides not matched to a gene: 7. Germline-derived CDR1 and CDR2 are SQVTM and ANQGSEA.

The chain is built from TRBV7-9 and TRBJ1-4, with 9 bases lining up with TRBD1. The J segment lost 7 bases and the V segment lost 5 bases, leaving 8 bases of the junction unmatched. In germline, CDR1 is SEHNR, CDR2 FQNEAQ (reference sequence). The CDR3 is made up of 15 amino acids. The CDR3 DNA is TGTGCCAGCAGCCCTGGACAGGGGCATGGTGAAAAACTGTTTTTT. This sequence encodes CASSPGQGHGEKLFF.

This chain connects TRBV19 to TRBJ2-5; D might be TRBD2 (6 bases). The CDR3 contains 15 residues. Germline values: CDR1 LNHDA, CDR2 SQIVND (reference sequence). V was clipped by 2 bases and J by 1 base, with 11 bases between them. CDR3 sequence (DNA): TGTGCCAGTAGTATAATGGGGGGATCCCAAGAGACCCAGTACTTC. Translating it yields CASSIMGGSQETQYF.

The chain has TRBV30 and TRBJ1-1, with D unresolved. The CDR3 is made up of 14 amino acids. In germline, CDR1 is GTSNPN, CDR2 SVGIG (reference sequence). Trimming cost V 0 bases and J 6 bases, with 14 bases left between them. CDR3 residues: CAWSVQTSGSEAFF. The DNA for the CDR3 is TGTGCCTGGAGTGTACAGACGTCGGGATCTGAAGCTTTCTTT.

CDR3 bases: TGTGCCAGCCACGACAGGGCCAATTCACCCCTCCACTTT. This sequence encodes CASHDRANSPLHF. The gene calls are TRBV2 and TRBJ1-6; 7 nucleotides line up with TRBD1. The germline gives CDR1 SNHLY, CDR2 FYNNEI. This CDR3 is built from 13 residues. V lost 8 bases and J lost 7; bases outside the gene matches: 5.

The rearrangement links TRBV3-1 (or the pseudogene TRBV3-2) to TRBJ1-6; a possible D gene is TRBD1 (5 bases). The V gene lost 2 bases and the J gene lost 8 bases, with 16 bases spanning the gap. The germline CDR1 and CDR2 sequences are LGHDT and YNNKEL (reference sequence). This CDR3 spans 16 amino acids. The CDR3 loop is CASSQLTRGVYSPLHF. Here the CDR3 DNA reads TGTGCCAGCAGCCAACTGACCCGGGGGGTCTATTCACCCCTCCACTTT.

V is TRBV19 and J is TRBJ1-1; tentatively, D is TRBD1 (6 bases). Germline values: CDR1 LNHDA, CDR2 SQIVND (reference sequence). CDR3 length: 13 amino acids. V lost 4 bases, J lost 3 bases, and 9 bases lay in between. The CDR3 protein is CASSTQGHTEAFF. The CDR3 nucleotides are TGTGCCAGTAGTACACAGGGTCACACTGAAGCTTTCTTT. Full variable domain (outside the CDR3, taken from reference TRBV19 and TRBJ1-1): DGGITQSPKYLFRKEGQNVTLSCEQNLNHDAMYWYRQDPGQGLRLIYYSQIVNDFQKGDIAEGYSVSREKKESFPLTVTSAQKNPTAFYLCASSTQGHTEAFFGQGTRLTVV.

V and J are TRBV11-2 and TRBJ1-1; no definite D call. The CDR3 extends over 12 amino acids. Trimming took 1 base from V and 8 from J, leaving 8 bases between them. The germline V gene has CDR1 SGHAT and CDR2 FQNNGV. The CDR3 spells CASSLGLNEAFF. DNA for the CDR3: TGTGCCAGCAGCTTAGGACTGAACGAAGCTTTCTTT.

The rearrangement joins TRBV21-1 to TRBJ2-7; the table names TRBD1, a call not compared with the DNA. TRBV21-1 represents a pseudogene. This CDR3 comprises 15 residues. This chain's CDR3 is CASSKKTVHSYEQYF. The CDR3 DNA reads as TGTGCCAGCAGCAAAAAGACAGTGCACTCCTACGAGCAGTACTTC.

Here the CDR3 DNA reads TGTGCCAGCAGTTCCACTATTCGGAATGAGCAGTTCTTC. It yields the protein CASSSTIRNEQFF. The gene calls are TRBV12-3 or TRBV12-4 and TRBJ2-1; D ambiguous. The V gene lost 4 bases and the J gene lost 7 bases, with 11 bases spanning the gap. The CDR3 has 13 amino acids.

The V call is TRBV7-3, the J call TRBJ1-2; weak D call: TRBD1 (5 bases). The germline CDR1 and CDR2 sequences are SGHTA and FQGTGA. Trimming cost V 0 bases and J 8 bases, with 13 bases left between them. This CDR3 contains 14 residues. The CDR3 region has the DNA TGTGCCAGCAGCTTAACAGGGGTAGGGGAAGGCTACACCTTC. Protein product: CASSLTGVGEGYTF.

The V gene is TRBV24-1, the J gene TRBJ2-1, with 8 bases lining up with TRBD1. Looked up from germline, CDR1 is KGHDR and CDR2 is SFDVKD. This CDR3 has 14 residues. V shed 4 bases, J shed 6 bases, and the junction held 4 bases outside the gene matches. CDR3 residues: CATSDGQGPNEQFF. CDR3 in DNA: TGTGCCACCAGTGACGGACAGGGCCCCAATGAGCAGTTCTTC.

The chain couples TRBV27 to TRBJ1-2; D unresolved. The CDR3 extends over 13 amino acids. CDR1 is MNHEY, CDR2 SMNVEV, per germline (reference sequence). With 5 bases removed from V and 8 bases from J, the gap between germline ends came to 15 bases. CDR3 nucleotide sequence: TGTGCCAGCAGTCCCCCCCGGGGTTCGGGCTACACCTTC. Encoded protein: CASSPPRGSGYTF.

This clone was picked up one time. The junction and the germline gene differ at one end; a read error may be behind it. V gene TRBV4-2 combines with J gene TRBJ1-3, with 7 bases that match TRBD1. Germline V CDR1 and CDR2: LGHNA, YNFKEQ. The CDR3 loop spans 15 amino acids. The CDR3 nucleotides are TGTGCCAGCAGCCAAGGACAGGGTAAAGGAACCACCATATATTTT. Protein: CASSQGQGKGTTIYF.

This chain links TRBV7-2 with TRBJ1-1; D perhaps matches TRBD1 (5 bases). CDR1 is SGHTA, CDR2 FQGNSA, per germline. V shed 5 bases and J shed 2 bases, with 9 bases lying between them. The CDR3 covers 13 residues. CDR3 DNA sequence: TGTGCCAGCAGCCATGACAGTAACACTGAAGCTTTCTTT. It encodes CASSHDSNTEAFF.

The chain has TRBV5-6 and TRBJ2-3; 10 nucleotides line up with TRBD2. The J segment lost 2 bases and the V segment lost 2 bases, leaving 5 bases of the junction unmatched. From germline, CDR1 is SGHDT and CDR2 YYEEEE. This CDR3 comprises 16 residues. CDR3 in amino acids: CASSFPSGGNTDTQYF. In nucleotides, the CDR3 is TGTGCCAGCAGCTTCCCTAGCGGGGGCAACACAGATACGCAGTATTTT.

This clone has only one observation. V and J are TRBV12-3 or TRBV12-4 and TRBJ1-2; the D is unclear. The germline V and J ends were trimmed by 3 bases and 5 bases, with 10 bases remaining between them. CDR3 length: 13 amino acids. CDR3 nucleotides: TGTGCCAGCAGTTTTAGGAGGGATTATGGCTACACCTTC. This codes for CASSFRRDYGYTF.

The chain combines TRBV29-1 with TRBJ2-1; D perhaps matches TRBD2 (6 bases). Per the germline V gene, CDR1 is SQVTM and CDR2 is ANQGSEA. The CDR3 has 10 residues. Between the trimmed V and J ends, which lost 4 bases and 8 bases, there was a span of 6 bases. The CDR3 coding sequence is TGCAGCGTTGGGGACTATGAGCAGTTCTTC. Its protein product is CSVGDYEQFF.

The chain couples TRBV7-2 to TRBJ2-3; 7 bases line up with TRBD1. After removal of 6 bases from V and 1 base from J, the junction contained 10 bases not matched to a gene. The CDR3 is 16 amino acids. Germline CDR1 is SGHTA and CDR2 is FQGNSA. Here the CDR3 reads CASSLPDREGTDTQYF. As DNA, the CDR3 is TGTGCCAGCAGTCTGCCAGACAGGGAAGGCACAGATACGCAGTATTTT.

V is TRBV5-4 and J is TRBJ1-6; 7 bases are shared with TRBD1. Germline-derived CDR1 and CDR2 are SGHNT and YYREEE (reference sequence). CDR3 length: 16 amino acids. V lost 4 bases, J lost 1 base, and 5 bases stayed unmatched. Here the CDR3 DNA reads TGTGCCAGCAGCCAGACAGGGATGTCCTATAATTCACCCCTCCACTTT. Protein product: CASSQTGMSYNSPLHF.

The J gene is TRBJ1-5, the V gene TRBV5-6; maybe TRBD1 (5 bases). The CDR3 is 16 amino acids. V was cut by 2 bases and J by 7 bases, with 19 bases left in between. CDR1 is SGHDT, CDR2 YYEEEE, per germline. This CDR3 reads CASSFSGGRLRQPQHF. The DNA of the CDR3 is TGTGCCAGCAGCTTCTCGGGGGGTCGGTTGAGGCAGCCCCAGCATTTT. Drawing the rest from reference TRBV5-6 and TRBJ1-5, the complete variable domain is DAGVTQSPTHLIKTRGQQVTLRCSPKSGHDTVSWYQQALGQGPQFIFQYYEEEERQRGNFPDRFSGHQFPNYSSELNVNALLLGDSALYLCASSFSGGRLRQPQHFGDGTRLSIL.